This T cell receptor (beta chain) was found in a study of blood T cells in healthy people across ages. The study, taken as a whole, reports: In older individuals, TCR beta diversity per million T cells was lower, falling roughly linearly with age.

The authors ran a second PCR of roughly 7 to 11 cycles using a sample-barcoded 5' primer and a J-beta primer mix. Tags on each cDNA molecule came from a template-switch adaptor with 12 random nucleotides. TCRdb itself ran the 5' RACE reads through MiXCR, one entry per CDR3 protein. Of fewer than 2 million distinct CDR3 sequences in the sample, about two fifths were seen once. Isolation of PBMCs gave at least 7 million cells per sample. The table lists this clonotype with a few counts. The target antigen is unknown. This CDR3 region has 12 residues. Germline V gives CDR1 SNHLY, CDR2 FYNNEI. With 6 bases removed from V and 8 bases from J, the gap between germline ends came to 13 bases.

This TCR came from a human donor in good health. Sequenced: blood. The chain carries TRBV2 and TRBJ1-2; possibly TRBD1 for D (6 bases). The CDR3 is CASRYTGLGYTF. The CDR3 DNA follows: TGTGCCAGCAGATATACAGGGCTCGGCTACACCTTC.